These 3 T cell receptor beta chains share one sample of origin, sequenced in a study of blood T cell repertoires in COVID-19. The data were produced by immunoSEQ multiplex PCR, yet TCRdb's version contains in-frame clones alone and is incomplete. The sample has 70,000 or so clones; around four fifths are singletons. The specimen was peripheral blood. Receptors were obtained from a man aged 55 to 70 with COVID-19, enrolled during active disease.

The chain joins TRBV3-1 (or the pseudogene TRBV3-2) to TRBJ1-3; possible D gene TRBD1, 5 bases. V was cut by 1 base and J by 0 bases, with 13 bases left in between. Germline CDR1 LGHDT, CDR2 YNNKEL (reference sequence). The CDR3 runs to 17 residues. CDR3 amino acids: CASSQGQGSLSGNTIYF. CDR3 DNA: TGTGCCAGCAGCCAAGGCCAGGGTTCCCTCTCTGGAAACACCATATATTTT.

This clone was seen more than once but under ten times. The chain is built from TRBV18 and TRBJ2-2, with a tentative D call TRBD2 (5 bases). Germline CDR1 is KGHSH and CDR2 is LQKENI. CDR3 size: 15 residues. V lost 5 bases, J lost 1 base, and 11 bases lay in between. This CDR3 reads CASSTTIENTGELFF. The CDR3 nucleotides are TGTGCCAGCTCAACGACTATTGAGAACACCGGGGAGCTGTTTTTT.

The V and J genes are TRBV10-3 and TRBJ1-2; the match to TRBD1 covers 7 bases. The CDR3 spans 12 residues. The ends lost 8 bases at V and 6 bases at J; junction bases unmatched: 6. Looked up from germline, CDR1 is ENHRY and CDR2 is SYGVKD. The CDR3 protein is CAIGETGNGYTF. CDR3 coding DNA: TGTGCCATCGGAGAGACAGGGAATGGCTACACCTTC.